The 13 T cell receptor beta chains in this list originate from one sample, sequenced in a study of cytomegalovirus exposure and HLA in healthy donors (dated 2017 in TCRdb). The library was made by the immunoSEQ multiplex PCR assay. For the multiplex PCR, a mixture combining 60 forward primers for TCR Vbeta segments and 13 reverse primers for TCR Jbeta segments was used. Held by TCRdb, this immuneACCESS table contains in-frame sequences only and omits some clones. Under half of the omission traces to an unresolved V gene where checked; the cause of the rest is unknown. Recorded for this sample are some 200,000 clones; 70% to 80% of them occurred a single time. The top ten constitute 0.22% of the sample. Specimen: PBMCs. Every receptor here comes from a girl aged 2 to 10 in good health and CMV-seronegative.

V and J are TRBV4-1 and TRBJ2-7; 8 bases fit TRBD1. The CDR3 has 16 residues. J was trimmed by 4 bases and V by 1 base; bases with no gene match: 9. The germline CDR1 and CDR2 sequences are MGHRA and YSYEKL. The DNA of the CDR3 is TGCGCCAGCAGCCAAGGATCAGGACAGGGTAAATACGAGCAGTACTTC. Translating it yields CASSQGSGQGKYEQYF.

This clone was detected a few times. The chain has TRBV5-1 and TRBJ1-2; 10 bases align to TRBD1. CDR3 length equals 15 residues. V trimming: 1 base; J trimming: 9 bases; junction bases outside the gene matches: 9. Looked up from germline, CDR1 is SGHRS and CDR2 is YFSETQ. The CDR3 loop is CASSLSQGQGISYTF. CDR3 bases: TGCGCCAGCAGCTTGTCCCAGGGACAGGGGATTAGCTACACCTTC.

This clone was recorded a few times. This sequence joins TRBV18 and TRBJ1-1; D remains ambiguous. The CDR3 totals 13 residues. Germline values: CDR1 KGHSH, CDR2 LQKENI. V gave up 3 bases and J gave up 3 bases, with 8 bases separating them. In DNA form, the CDR3 reads TGTGCCAGCTCACCGCGGGAGCACACTGAAGCTTTCTTT. Its protein is CASSPREHTEAFF. Looking up the rest from reference TRBV18 and TRBJ1-1 gives the full variable domain: NAGVMQNPRHLVRRRGQEARLRCSPMKGHSHVYWYRQLPEEGLKFMVYLQKENIIDESGMPKERFSAEFPKEGPSILRIQQVVRGDSAAYFCASSPREHTEAFFGQGTRLTVV.

Regarding this clone: One end of the junction varies from germline; a read error may be responsible. The chain combines TRBV2 with TRBJ2-1; 7 bases are shared with TRBD2. The length of the CDR3 is 15 residues. Germline CDR1 reads SNHLY; CDR2 reads FYNNEI. This CDR3 is CASREERGTYNEQFF. Written as DNA, the CDR3 is TGTGCCAGCAGGGAAGAGCGGGGAACCTACAATGAGCAGTTCTTC.

This clone was recorded only once. This rearrangement joins TRBV19 to TRBJ2-1; 10 bases match TRBD2. V was pared by 4 bases and J by 0 bases, with 3 bases of the junction left unmatched. There are 16 residues in the CDR3. Per germline, CDR1 LNHDA and CDR2 SQIVND (reference sequence). CDR3 protein: CASSRLAGGSYNEQFF. CDR3 nucleotide sequence: TGTGCCAGTAGTAGATTAGCGGGGGGCTCCTACAATGAGCAGTTCTTC.

CDR3 sequence: CASSLRTANTEAFF. CDR3 bases: TGTGCCAGCAGCCTTCGGACAGCCAACACTGAAGCTTTCTTT. The rearrangement joins TRBV13 to TRBJ1-1; TRBD1 is a possible D gene (6 bases). Germline CDR1 PRHDT, CDR2 FYEKMQ (reference sequence). This CDR3 is built from 14 residues. Deletions cut 5 bases from V and 2 bases from J, with 12 bases between.

The chain uses TRBV11-2 and TRBJ2-1, with 7 nucleotides matching TRBD1. Per germline, CDR1 SGHAT and CDR2 FQNNGV. CDR3 size: 14 residues. With V trimmed by 2 bases and J by 8 bases, 6 bases remained unmatched. This chain's CDR3 is CASSLIDRVDEQFF. CDR3 coding DNA: TGTGCCAGCAGCTTAATTGACAGGGTGGATGAGCAGTTCTTC.

The chain is built from TRBV9 and TRBJ1-2; TRBD1 matches 10 bases. Germline CDR1 and CDR2: SGDLS and YYNGEE. V shed 5 bases and J 5 bases; nucleotides not matched to a gene: 9. This CDR3 spans 15 amino acids. The CDR3 nucleotides are TGTGCCAGCAGGCCGGGACAGGGGACGGGATATGGCTACACCTTC. Its translation: CASRPGQGTGYGYTF.

As regards this clone: Additional DNA sequences in this sample encode the identical CDR3. The V gene is TRBV7-9, the J gene TRBJ1-5; no definite D call. V was trimmed by 1 base and J by 2 bases, leaving 6 bases between them. The length of the CDR3 is 14 residues. Germline CDR1 reads SEHNR; CDR2 reads FQNEAQ (reference sequence). The CDR3 DNA reads as TGTGCCAGCAGCTTAGGGGCTGGCAATCAGCCCCAGCATTTT. Its protein is CASSLGAGNQPQHF.

V usage is TRBV4-1 and J usage is TRBJ1-1; D is ambiguous. Germline CDR1 is MGHRA and CDR2 is YSYEKL. The ends were cut back, 0 bases at V and 4 bases at J, with 12 bases in the middle. The CDR3 is 15 residues long. CDR3 in DNA: TGCGCCAGCAGCCAAGAGGACCGGGAAGTCACTGAAGCTTTCTTT. Protein product: CASSQEDREVTEAFF.

This clone occurred a few times. V is TRBV5-4 and J is TRBJ2-6, with unresolved D. This CDR3 region has 17 residues. V was trimmed by 4 bases and J by 0 bases, leaving 14 bases between them. Germline lookup yields CDR1 SGHNT and CDR2 YYREEE (reference sequence). The CDR3 DNA sequence: TGTGCCAGCAGCCGCTCCACACACGACTCTGGGGCCAACGTCCTGACTTTC. Translating gives CASSRSTHDSGANVLTF.

A few counts support this clone. The V and J genes are TRBV9 and TRBJ2-2, with a possible D match to TRBD1 (6 bases). The ends were cut back, 1 base at V and 9 bases at J, with 7 bases in the middle. The CDR3 is 12 residues long. CDR1 and CDR2 from the germline V gene are SGDLS and YYNGEE. Written as DNA, the CDR3 is TGTGCCAGCAGCGTAAGGGACAGGGAGCTGTTTTTT. Its protein product is CASSVRDRELFF.

The chain joins TRBV6-5 to TRBJ1-1; 7 bases are shared with TRBD1. This CDR3 comprises 13 residues. Germline V gene data show CDR1 as MNHEY and CDR2 as SVGAGI. V lost 5 bases, J lost 6 bases, and 6 bases stayed unmatched. For the CDR3, the DNA is TGTGCCAGCAGTGCCCCCGGGACAGCTGAAGCTTTCTTT. Its translation: CASSAPGTAEAFF.